The T cell receptor beta chain under discussion was sequenced for a study of T cell responses to AZD1222 COVID-19 vaccine. Germline lookup yields CDR1 ENHRY and CDR2 SYGVKD. This CDR3 comprises 12 residues. V was clipped by 4 bases and J by 2 bases, with 5 bases between them. Study-level points and caveats: With two AZD1222 doses given, Spike-specific TCR breadth and depth both rose.

Turning to this clone: Its specificity is unknown.

The repertoire was sequenced with immunoSEQ multiplex PCR; TCRdb's copy has only in-frame clones and lacks some. The table lists roughly 70,000 clones, about 85% of them singletons, with roughly 22% in the top ten. This sequence joins TRBV10-3 and TRBJ1-2; D is perhaps TRBD1 (5 bases). The sequenced sample was peripheral blood, obtained on day 0 of AZD1222 vaccination. This clonotype was obtained from an adult in good health. In DNA form, the CDR3 reads TGTGCCATCAGTGGGGGGAACTATGGCTACACCTTC. It translates to CAISGGNYGYTF.